This is a list of T cell receptor beta chains from one sample in a study of blood T cell repertoires in COVID-19. Using immunoSEQ multiplex PCR, the repertoire was profiled, and TCRdb retains in-frame clones only, with some absent. The data contain 200,000 to 250,000 clones, approximately 86% of them seen just once; the ten biggest clones take up 3% to 4.5%. Material: peripheral blood. The receptor source for this set is an elderly woman with acute or convalescent COVID-19. CDR3s include the opening cysteine and the closing phenylalanine or tryptophan. Fields, in order: V gene, clone size, J gene, D gene, CDR3 protein, CDR3 DNA. D genes are given only for firm matches. The size entry is marked missing in some rows and otherwise reads once, few, many or a size class.

v_gene: TRBV4-1; abundance: few; j_gene: TRBJ2-7; d_gene: .; CDR3aa: CASSQEESSYEQYF; CDR3nt: TGCGCCAGCAGCCAAGAGGAGTCCTCCTACGAGCAGTACTTC
v_gene: TRBV11-3; abundance: .; j_gene: TRBJ1-6; d_gene: .; CDR3aa: CASSLGYRAEPLHF; CDR3nt: TGTGCCAGCAGCTTAGGGTACAGGGCGGAACCCCTCCACTTT
v_gene: TRBV6-2/TRBV6-3; abundance: .; j_gene: TRBJ2-7; d_gene: TRBD2; CDR3aa: CASSSPGVAGRRAQYF; CDR3nt: TGTGCCAGCAGTTCACCCGGGGTAGCGGGAAGAAGGGCGCAGTACTTC
v_gene: TRBV6-5; abundance: .; j_gene: TRBJ1-4; d_gene: .; CDR3aa: CALRGSNEKLFF; CDR3nt: TGTGCCCTCCGGGGTTCTAATGAAAAACTGTTTTTT
v_gene: TRBV4-2; abundance: .; j_gene: TRBJ2-7; d_gene: .; CDR3aa: CASSQDELGYEQYF; CDR3nt: TGTGCCAGCAGCCAAGATGAGCTTGGCTACGAGCAGTACTTC
v_gene: TRBV5-1; abundance: .; j_gene: TRBJ2-7; d_gene: .; CDR3aa: CASSLGVRGYEQYF; CDR3nt: TGCGCCAGCAGCTTGGGGGTTCGGGGCTACGAGCAGTACTTC
v_gene: TRBV28; abundance: once; j_gene: TRBJ1-3; d_gene: TRBD1; CDR3aa: CASSLLVGTGENTIYF; CDR3nt: TGTGCCAGCAGTTTGCTCGTGGGGACAGGGGAAAACACCATATATTTT
v_gene: TRBV5-1; abundance: .; j_gene: TRBJ2-5; d_gene: TRBD1; CDR3aa: CASSPGGGQGQETQYF; CDR3nt: TGCGCCAGCAGCCCGGGTGGGGGACAGGGGCAAGAGACCCAGTACTTC
v_gene: TRBV9; abundance: few; j_gene: TRBJ1-2; d_gene: TRBD1; CDR3aa: CASSGTGGSYGYTF; CDR3nt: TGTGCCAGCAGCGGGACAGGGGGCAGCTATGGCTACACCTTC
v_gene: TRBV6-5; abundance: .; j_gene: TRBJ1-5; d_gene: TRBD1; CDR3aa: CASRLDRDQPQHF; CDR3nt: TGTGCCAGCAGACTAGACAGGGATCAGCCCCAGCATTTT
v_gene: TRBV5-8; abundance: few; j_gene: TRBJ2-5; d_gene: .; CDR3aa: CASRSRGEETQYF; CDR3nt: TGTGCCAGCAGGTCTCGGGGTGAAGAGACCCAGTACTTC
v_gene: TRBV14; abundance: .; j_gene: TRBJ1-3; d_gene: TRBD1; CDR3aa: CASSPTGVIGNTIYF; CDR3nt: TGTGCCAGCAGCCCCACAGGGGTTATTGGAAACACCATATATTTT
v_gene: TRBV11-3; abundance: .; j_gene: TRBJ1-2; d_gene: .; CDR3aa: CASSSGQLLGGYTF; CDR3nt: TGTGCCAGCAGTTCTGGACAGTTGCTGGGCGGCTACACCTTC
v_gene: TRBV7-9; abundance: once; j_gene: TRBJ2-3; d_gene: TRBD2; CDR3aa: CASSSRLASTDTQYF; CDR3nt: TGTGCCAGCAGCTCCCGACTAGCTAGCACAGATACGCAGTATTTT
v_gene: TRBV12-3/TRBV12-4; abundance: .; j_gene: TRBJ1-2; d_gene: .; CDR3aa: CASSRGQDYGYTF; CDR3nt: TGTGCCAGCAGTAGGGGACAAGACTATGGCTACACCTTC
v_gene: TRBV28; abundance: .; j_gene: TRBJ2-5; d_gene: TRBD2; CDR3aa: CASTPGGDAAQYF; CDR3nt: TGTGCCAGCACCCCGGGGGGGGACGCGGCCCAGTACTTC
v_gene: TRBV9; abundance: .; j_gene: TRBJ2-3; d_gene: TRBD2; CDR3aa: CASSAGGLAGLTDTQYF; CDR3nt: TGTGCCAGCAGCGCAGGGGGACTAGCGGGGCTCACAGATACGCAGTATTTT
v_gene: TRBV10-3; abundance: .; j_gene: TRBJ2-5; d_gene: TRBD1; CDR3aa: CAISADRGRETQYF; CDR3nt: TGTGCCATCAGCGCCGACAGGGGGCGAGAGACCCAGTACTTC
v_gene: TRBV5-4; abundance: .; j_gene: TRBJ1-2; d_gene: TRBD1; CDR3aa: CASSPGTGDNYGYTF; CDR3nt: TGTGCCAGCAGCCCCGGGACAGGGGATAACTATGGCTACACCTTC
v_gene: TRBV5-4; abundance: few; j_gene: TRBJ2-3; d_gene: .; CDR3aa: CASSLMGADDTQYF; CDR3nt: TGTGCCAGCAGCTTGATGGGGGCCGACGATACGCAGTATTTT
v_gene: TRBV5-6; abundance: .; j_gene: TRBJ2-7; d_gene: TRBD2; CDR3aa: CASSSRLAGEQEQYF; CDR3nt: TGTGCCAGCAGCTCCAGACTAGCGGGGGAGCAGGAGCAGTACTTC
v_gene: TRBV11-2; abundance: .; j_gene: TRBJ2-2; d_gene: .; CDR3aa: CASSSVGELFF; CDR3nt: TGTGCCAGCAGCAGCGTCGGGGAGCTGTTTTTT
v_gene: TRBV10-3; abundance: few; j_gene: TRBJ1-2; d_gene: .; CDR3aa: CAISGSGRADYGYTF; CDR3nt: TGTGCCATCAGTGGTAGTGGCAGGGCTGACTATGGCTACACCTTC
v_gene: TRBV7-2; abundance: .; j_gene: TRBJ2-2; d_gene: TRBD2; CDR3aa: CASSPRLAGTGELFF; CDR3nt: TGTGCCAGCAGCCCCCGGCTAGCGGGCACCGGGGAGCTGTTTTTT
v_gene: TRBV6-2/TRBV6-3; abundance: .; j_gene: TRBJ1-2; d_gene: .; CDR3aa: CASSPGYLYGYTF; CDR3nt: TGTGCCAGCAGTCCCGGGTACCTCTATGGCTACACCTTC